The 28 T cell receptor beta chains below were found in one sample sequenced in a study of cytomegalovirus exposure and HLA in healthy donors. The PCR used 60 Vbeta and 13 Jbeta primers. The assay was immunoSEQ multiplex PCR, and TCRdb's table has in-frame clones only and misses some. The listing records 96,000 or so clones. The specimen was PBMCs. The receptor source for this set is a woman in her 30s in good health and CMV-seronegative.

This sequence joins TRBV29-1 and TRBJ2-1; TRBD2 matches 8 bases. The CDR3 runs 13 residues. V lost 6 bases and J lost 0; bases outside the gene matches: 1. Germline values: CDR1 SQVTM, CDR2 ANQGSEA. CDR3 DNA sequence: TGCAGCGTGAGCGGGAGCTCCTACAATGAGCAGTTCTTC. Protein: CSVSGSSYNEQFF.

The gene calls are TRBV6-6 and TRBJ2-3; the match to TRBD2 covers 8 bases. The CDR3 spans 13 residues. Trimming removed 6 bases from V and 1 base from J; junction bases left unmatched: 0. CDR1 is MNHNY and CDR2 is SVGAGI in the germline V gene (reference sequence). DNA for the CDR3: TGTGCCAGCAGGCGGGGGGGCACAGATACGCAGTATTTT. This encodes CASRRGGTDTQYF.

The CDR3 here is CATSSRDTQYF. CDR3 sequence (DNA): TGTGCCACCTCGAGTCGAGATACGCAGTATTTT. The chain combines TRBV6-5 with TRBJ2-3, with D hard to call. The germline V gene has CDR1 MNHEY and CDR2 SVGAGI. The V end lost 10 bases, the J end lost 5 bases, and 10 bases lay between the germline ends. The CDR3 extends over 11 amino acids.

V is TRBV19 and J is TRBJ2-5; 7 bases fit TRBD1. V lost 3 bases, J lost 4 bases, and 8 bases stayed unmatched. Looked up from germline, CDR1 is LNHDA and CDR2 is SQIVND (reference sequence). The CDR3 is 15 amino acids. The DNA of the CDR3 is TGTGCCAGTAGTATGAATAGGGGGCGAGGAGAGACCCAGTACTTC. Translation gives CASSMNRGRGETQYF.

The chain is built from TRBV7-9 and TRBJ2-7, with 9 bases fitting TRBD1. Losses at the gene ends were 3 bases for V and 3 bases for J; bases not matched to a gene: 6. This CDR3 region has 15 residues. Per the germline V gene, CDR1 is SEHNR and CDR2 is FQNEAQ (reference sequence). CDR3 protein: CASSLLRDRVYEQYF. CDR3 coding DNA: TGTGCCAGCAGCTTGCTCCGGGACAGGGTCTACGAGCAGTACTTC.

The chain links TRBV19 to TRBJ2-7; TRBD1 aligns across 7 bases. Germline assignment: CDR1 LNHDA and CDR2 SQIVND (reference sequence). The CDR3 consists of 15 residues. V lost 6 bases to trimming and J lost 2 bases; unmatched junction nucleotides: 10. Here the CDR3 reads CASRREGTATYEQYF. DNA for the CDR3: TGTGCCAGTAGAAGGGAAGGGACAGCGACCTACGAGCAGTACTTC.

V and J are TRBV5-1 and TRBJ2-5; TRBD1 matches at 8 bases. Trimming took 3 bases from V and 5 from J; bases not matched to a gene: 3. The CDR3 spans 13 residues. Per the germline V gene, CDR1 is SGHRS and CDR2 is YFSETQ. The CDR3 sequence is CASSSGGAETQYF. In DNA, the CDR3 is TGCGCCAGCAGCTCAGGGGGCGCGGAGACCCAGTACTTC.

The V gene is TRBV6-1, the J gene TRBJ1-6, with unresolved D. Germline V gene sequence: CDR1 MNHNS, CDR2 SASEGT. This CDR3 contains 12 residues. V was shortened by 2 bases and J by 14 bases, with 10 bases between the two germline ends. The CDR3: CASSERPGALHF. CDR3 DNA: TGTGCCAGCAGTGAACGTCCGGGAGCCCTCCACTTT.

The chain combines TRBV28 with TRBJ1-3, with 11 bases identical to TRBD1. CDR1 MDHEN and CDR2 SYDVKM come from the germline V gene. The CDR3 sequence is 16 residues long. V lost 5 bases, J lost 2 bases, and 5 bases stayed unmatched. Here the CDR3 reads CASSEPGQGAGNTIYF. The CDR3 bases are TGTGCCAGCAGTGAGCCGGGACAGGGGGCTGGAAACACCATATATTTT.

This sequence joins TRBV5-1 and TRBJ2-7; a weak D match, TRBD2 (6 bases). The CDR3 consists of 16 residues. V lost 2 bases and J 0 bases, leaving 15 bases between the germline ends. CDR1 is SGHRS, CDR2 YFSETQ, per germline. CDR3 nucleotides: TGCGCCAGCAGCTTCGCCGGGCGGGGCGGCTCCTACGAGCAGTACTTC. Protein sequence: CASSFAGRGGSYEQYF.

The chain joins TRBV13 to TRBJ2-3; tentative D call: TRBD2 (7 bases). Germline V gene data show CDR1 as PRHDT and CDR2 as FYEKMQ (reference sequence). This CDR3 contains 16 residues. The V end lost 0 bases, the J end lost 5 bases, and 15 bases lay between the germline ends. The DNA for the CDR3 is TGTGCCAGCAGCTTAGGCCCCGGGGGGCCCCTAGATACGCAGTATTTT. Its protein product is CASSLGPGGPLDTQYF.

The chain uses TRBV7-9 and TRBJ2-7, with TRBD1 identical over 8 bases. V trimming: 5 bases; J trimming: 5 bases; junction bases outside the gene matches: 8. This CDR3 contains 14 residues. Germline values: CDR1 SEHNR, CDR2 FQNEAQ (reference sequence). CDR3 sequence reads: CASSPWTGRNEQYF. The CDR3 nucleotides read TGTGCCAGCAGCCCATGGACAGGGAGGAACGAGCAGTACTTC.

V and J are TRBV7-9 and TRBJ1-6; 7 nucleotides agree with TRBD1. The CDR3 has 15 amino acids. Trimming took 1 base from V and 3 from J; bases not matched to a gene: 0. Per germline, CDR1 SEHNR and CDR2 FQNEAQ (reference sequence). DNA of the CDR3: TGTGCCAGCAGCTTAGACAGGGGCTATAATTCACCCCTCCACTTT. Protein product: CASSLDRGYNSPLHF.

The gene calls are TRBV28 and TRBJ1-1, with 9 bases fitting TRBD1. Germline trimming cut 9 bases from V and 6 bases from J; bases unmatched to any gene: 14. The CDR3 runs to 15 residues. Germline assignment: CDR1 MDHEN and CDR2 SYDVKM. CDR3 coding DNA: TGTGCCAGTCTGTCGGGGGACAGGGTTATTCCTGAAGCTTTCTTT. This encodes CASLSGDRVIPEAFF.

The chain uses TRBV5-5 and TRBJ2-7; D perhaps matches TRBD1 (6 bases). CDR1 is SGHKS, CDR2 YYEKEE, per germline (reference sequence). This CDR3 has 15 amino acids. The V end lost 6 bases, the J end lost 1 base, and 17 bases lay between the germline ends. The CDR3 sequence: CASKSNGGPSYEQYF. CDR3 nucleotides: TGTGCCAGCAAATCAAATGGGGGCCCGTCCTACGAGCAGTACTTC.

The rearrangement uses TRBV6-6 and TRBJ2-5, with no clear D. TRBJ2-7 explains the end of the DNA better; the J call may be wrong. From germline, CDR1 is MNHNY and CDR2 SVGAGI (reference sequence). The CDR3 is made up of 15 amino acids. In DNA, the CDR3 is TGTGCCAGCAGTTACTCGATCGGCGGCTCCTACGAGCAGTACTTC. Amino acid sequence: CASSYSIGGSYEQYF.

The genes are TRBV19 and TRBJ1-5; D might be TRBD1 (6 bases). The germline gives CDR1 LNHDA, CDR2 SQIVND (reference sequence). V was clipped by 5 bases and J by 2 bases, with 13 bases between them. The CDR3 loop spans 15 amino acids. This CDR3 reads CASSGGRVGNQPQHF. CDR3 DNA sequence: TGTGCCAGTAGTGGGGGCAGGGTAGGCAATCAGCCCCAGCATTTT.

The genes are TRBV7-9 and TRBJ2-7, with 7 bases lining up with TRBD2. Germline CDR1 is SEHNR and CDR2 is FQNEAQ (reference sequence). This CDR3 has 13 residues. V lost 4 bases to trimming and J lost 4 bases; unmatched junction nucleotides: 4. CDR3 in DNA: TGTGCCAGCAGCTCCCGGGGGGAGTACGAGCAGTACTTC. Translating it yields CASSSRGEYEQYF.

The chain has TRBV9 and TRBJ2-1; TRBD2 matches 10 bases. Per germline, CDR1 SGDLS and CDR2 YYNGEE. CDR3 size: 13 residues. The junction had 7 bases not matched to a gene; V was cut back by 7 bases and J by 9 bases. The CDR3 spells CASGLAGVPEQFF. CDR3 nucleotide sequence: TGTGCCAGCGGGCTAGCGGGAGTTCCTGAGCAGTTCTTC.

The chain carries TRBV7-2 and TRBJ1-6; maybe TRBD1 (5 bases). Germline V gene lookup returns CDR1 SGHTA and CDR2 FQGNSA. With 3 bases removed from V and 6 bases from J, the gap between germline ends came to 6 bases. The CDR3 has 13 amino acids. The CDR3 bases are TGTGCCAGCAGCTTGGGGGGTAATTCACCCCTCCACTTT. Protein: CASSLGGNSPLHF.

The chain links TRBV4-2 to TRBJ2-3; weak D call: TRBD2 (6 bases). This CDR3 region has 14 residues. Germline-derived CDR1 and CDR2 are LGHNA and YNFKEQ. Between the trimmed V and J ends, which lost 4 bases and 5 bases, there was a span of 13 bases. In nucleotides, the CDR3 is TGTGCCAGCAGCCGCCGGGAGCGAGGAGATACGCAGTATTTT. Protein product: CASSRRERGDTQYF.

This chain links TRBV6-1 with TRBJ1-1; 7 bases are shared with TRBD1. The V segment lost 5 bases and the J segment 11 bases; nucleotides outside the gene matches: 5. CDR3 length: 11 amino acids. The germline CDR1 and CDR2 sequences are MNHNS and SASEGT. The CDR3 region has the DNA TGTGCCAGCAGTTCAGGGGGGATGGCTTTCTTT. Amino acid sequence: CASSSGGMAFF.

The CDR3 reads CASSQAAGSSYEQYF. CDR3 DNA sequence: TGTGCCAGCAGCCAGGCAGCGGGGAGCTCCTACGAGCAGTACTTC. The chain links TRBV7-3 to TRBJ2-7; the match to TRBD2 covers 7 bases. V lost 5 bases, J lost 0 bases, and 7 bases stayed unmatched. This CDR3 is 15 amino acids long. Looked up from germline, CDR1 is SGHTA and CDR2 is FQGTGA.

The chain carries TRBV10-1 and TRBJ1-2; D is undetermined. V lost 6 bases and J lost 13, with 12 bases in between. The CDR3 is made up of 10 amino acids. The germline gives CDR1 WNHNN, CDR2 SYGVQD (reference sequence). CDR3 in DNA: TGCGCCAGCAGAACGAGGGATTGCACCTTC. As protein: CASRTRDCTF.

The CDR3 sequence: CASSVARGLAPTALFF. CDR3 nucleotide sequence: TGTGCCAGCAGCGTAGCTCGGGGACTAGCCCCTACGGCGCTGTTTTTT. V and J are TRBV9 and TRBJ2-2; 9 bases fit TRBD2. The V gene's germline CDR1 is SGDLS and CDR2 YYNGEE. This CDR3 has 16 residues. J gave up 13 bases and V 0 bases, and 13 bases lay outside the gene matches.

V usage is TRBV19 and J usage is TRBJ2-2, with 12 bases matching TRBD2. CDR1 and CDR2 (germline): LNHDA, SQIVND (reference sequence). The V and J ends lost 8 bases and 1 base, in that order; junction bases with no gene match: 14. The CDR3 has 19 amino acids. CDR3 region: CASLSTGLAGWVNTGELFF. The CDR3 DNA reads TGTGCCAGTCTCTCCACCGGACTAGCGGGATGGGTGAACACCGGGGAGCTGTTTTTT.

This chain uses TRBV29-1 with TRBJ2-7; 7 bases line up with TRBD1. Looked up from germline, CDR1 is SQVTM and CDR2 is ANQGSEA. With V trimmed by 5 bases and J by 1 base, 5 bases remained unmatched. CDR3 size: 13 residues. In DNA, the CDR3 is TGCAGCGTTCTTGACAGGGATTCCTACGAGCAGTACTTC. Translating gives CSVLDRDSYEQYF.

The chain has TRBV5-6 and TRBJ1-2, with D possibly matching TRBD1 (5 bases). Trimming removed 0 bases at V and 4 bases at J, with 10 bases between. CDR3 length: 14 residues. From germline, CDR1 is SGHDT and CDR2 YYEEEE. CDR3 protein: CASSLARQLYGYTF. CDR3 DNA: TGTGCCAGCAGCTTGGCCCGACAGCTCTATGGCTACACCTTC.